The clone carrying this TCR beta chain was found many times. Patients sequenced had flow cytometry evidence of CD8+CD57+ cell expansion. The data were obtained in a study of CD8+CD57+ T cells in acquired aplastic anemia. Profiling of TCR beta VDJ combinations and CDR3 sequences used genomic DNA as template. TCRdb redid the calling of the reads with MiXCR, one entry per CDR3 protein. The table includes more than 150,000 distinct CDR3 sequences, around 50% detected once. This CDR3 comprises 15 residues. The trim removed 1 base at V and 4 bases at J, leaving 6 bases unmatched. Sequencing was carried out using sorted CD4+, CD8+, or CD8+CD57+ T cells (not recorded which) from PBMCs. This chain links TRBV12-3 or TRBV12-4 with TRBJ1-2; 7 nucleotides match TRBD1. The receptor's source is a human donor with aplastic anemia. The CDR3 is CASSLGQGVIYGYTF. CDR3 sequence (DNA): TGTGCCAGCAGTTTAGGACAGGGAGTAATCTATGGCTACACCTTC.